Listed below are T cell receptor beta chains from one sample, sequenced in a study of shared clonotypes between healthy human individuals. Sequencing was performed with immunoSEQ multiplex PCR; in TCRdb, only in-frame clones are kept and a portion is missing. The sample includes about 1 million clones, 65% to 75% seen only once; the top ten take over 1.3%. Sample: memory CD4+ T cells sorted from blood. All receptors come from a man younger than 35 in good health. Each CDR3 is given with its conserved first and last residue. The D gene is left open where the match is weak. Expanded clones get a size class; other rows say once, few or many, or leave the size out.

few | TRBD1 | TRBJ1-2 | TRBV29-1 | TGCAGCGTTCACGACAGGGGGGAAGGCTACACCTTC | CSVHDRGEGYTF
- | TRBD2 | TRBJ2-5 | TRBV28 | TGTGCCAGCAGTTTAAGGTCAACACGGGGGACTACCCTACAAGAGACCCAGTACTTC | CASSLRSTRGTTLQETQYF
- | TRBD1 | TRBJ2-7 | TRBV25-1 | TGTGCCAGCAGTGAATCTACCCCGGACAGGGGGCGGTCCGAGCAGTACTTC | CASSESTPDRGRSEQYF
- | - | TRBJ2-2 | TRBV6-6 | TGTGCCAGCAGTTATTCAGCCACCGGGGAGCTGTTTTTT | CASSYSATGELFF
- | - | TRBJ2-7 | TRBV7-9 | TGTGCCAGCAGCTCGTTCCCCGCGGAGTTGGGCGAGCAGTACTTC | CASSSFPAELGEQYF
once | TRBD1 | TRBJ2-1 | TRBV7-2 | TGTGCCAGCAGAGGAAGGGACAGGGCCTACAATGAGCAGTTCTTC | CASRGRDRAYNEQFF
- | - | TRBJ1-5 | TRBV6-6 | TGTGCCAGCAGCCCGATAGGGTGGGAGGGCAATCAGCCCCAGCATTTT | CASSPIGWEGNQPQHF
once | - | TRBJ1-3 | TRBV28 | TGTGCCAGCAGTCGGACGGCATCTGGAAACACCATATATTTT | CASSRTASGNTIYF
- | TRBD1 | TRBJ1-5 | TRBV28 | TGTGCCAGCAGCTCCGGGACAGGGAATCAGCCCCAGCATTTT | CASSSGTGNQPQHF
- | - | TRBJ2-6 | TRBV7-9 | TGTGCCAGCAGCCCTGTACTGGCTGGGGCCAACGTCCTGACTTTC | CASSPVLAGANVLTF
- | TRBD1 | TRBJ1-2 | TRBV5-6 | TGTGCCAGCAGCTCCAGGGGGTACTATGGCTACACCTTC | CASSSRGYYGYTF
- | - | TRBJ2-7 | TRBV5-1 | TGCGCCAGCAGCTTGGAAGGGACAAATTACGAGCAGTACTTC | CASSLEGTNYEQYF
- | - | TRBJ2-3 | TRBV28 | TGTGCCAGCAGTTTAGAGGGTCTCGCAGAAGATACGCAGTATTTT | CASSLEGLAEDTQYF
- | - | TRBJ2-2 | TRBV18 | TGTGCCAGCTCACGACTCCAGGGAACCGGGGAGCTGTTTTTT | CASSRLQGTGELFF
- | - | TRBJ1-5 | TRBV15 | TGTGCCACCAGATCCGGGTCTCTTTCAGCTCAGCCCCAGCATTTT | CATRSGSLSAQPQHF
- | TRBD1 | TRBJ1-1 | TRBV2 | TGTGCCAGCAACGACAGGGTTGGCGTTCGGGACACTGAAGCTTTCTTT | CASNDRVGVRDTEAFF
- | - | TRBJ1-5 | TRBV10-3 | TGTGCCATCAGTGAGTCAGGGTACACATCCAATCAGCCCCAGCATTTT | CAISESGYTSNQPQHF
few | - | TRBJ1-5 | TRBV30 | TGTGCCTGGAGTAGTCAGAATAGCAATCAGCCCCAGCATTTT | CAWSSQNSNQPQHF
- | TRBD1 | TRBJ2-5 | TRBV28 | TGTGCCAGCAGTGACGTTTTAGGGACAGGGCAAGAGACCCAGTACTTC | CASSDVLGTGQETQYF
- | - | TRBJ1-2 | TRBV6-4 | TGTGCCAGCTCGGAAGGGGAGCTTTATGGCTACACCTTC | CASSEGELYGYTF
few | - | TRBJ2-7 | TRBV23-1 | TGCGCCAGCGGGTTGAGGGGCAGCCGCCGCTACGAGCAGTACTTC | CASGLRGSRRYEQYF
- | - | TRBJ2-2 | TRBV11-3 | TGTGCCAGCAGTGGGGGAAGGAACACCGGGGAGCTGTTTTTT | CASSGGRNTGELFF
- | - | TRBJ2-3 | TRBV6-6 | TGTGCCAGCACTAAAACCATCCTAATGGTCGCAGATACGCAGTATTTT | CASTKTILMVADTQYF
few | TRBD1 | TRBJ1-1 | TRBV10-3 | TGTGCCATCAGCTGGACAGGAGTCAACACTGAAGCTTTCTTT | CAISWTGVNTEAFF
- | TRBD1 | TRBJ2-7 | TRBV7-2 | TGTGCCAGCAGCTTAAGGACAGGGGCCTACGAGCAGTACTTC | CASSLRTGAYEQYF
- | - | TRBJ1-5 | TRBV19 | TGTGCCAGTAGCGCCCCTTCGGGCAATCAGCCCCAGCATTTT | CASSAPSGNQPQHF
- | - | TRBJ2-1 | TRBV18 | TGTGCCAGCTCACCAGCGAGTCGCGATGAGCAGTTCTTC | CASSPASRDEQFF
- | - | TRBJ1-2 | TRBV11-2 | TGTGCCAGCAGCTCGCTTTTTACACAACCGGGGGTTACTAACTATGGCTACACCTTC | CASSSLFTQPGVTNYGYTF
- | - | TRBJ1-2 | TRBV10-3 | TGTGCCATCACCGACGCTCTTGGCTACACCTTC | CAITDALGYTF
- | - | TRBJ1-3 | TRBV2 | TGTGCCAGCACCAGGGGCTCTGGAAACACCATATATTTT | CASTRGSGNTIYF
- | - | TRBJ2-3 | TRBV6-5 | TGTGCCAGCAGTTATAGCCGGGCAGGCACAGATACGCAGTATTTT | CASSYSRAGTDTQYF
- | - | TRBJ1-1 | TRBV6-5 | TGTGCCAGCACCCAGGGGAGGAACACTGAAGCTTTCTTT | CASTQGRNTEAFF
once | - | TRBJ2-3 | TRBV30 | TGTGCCTGGAACCAGAGACAGCCAGATACGCAGTATTTT | CAWNQRQPDTQYF
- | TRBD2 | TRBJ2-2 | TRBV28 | TGTGCCAGCCGGAAACCCGGACTAGCGGGGAACACCGGGGAGCTGTTTTTT | CASRKPGLAGNTGELFF
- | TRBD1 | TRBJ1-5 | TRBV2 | TGTGCCAGCAGTCCCGGACAGGAATGGAGGCAGCCCCAGCATTTT | CASSPGQEWRQPQHF
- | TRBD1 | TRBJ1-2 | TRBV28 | TGTGCCAGCAGTTTAGTCGGACAGGGGGGGAAGGCTAACTATGGCTACACCTTC | CASSLVGQGGKANYGYTF
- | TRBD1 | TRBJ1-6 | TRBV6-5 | TGTGCCAGCAGTTACGTTTCAGGGGGTTCACCCCTCCACTTT | CASSYVSGGSPLHF
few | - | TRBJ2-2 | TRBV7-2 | TGTGCCAGCAGCCAACAGGAGGCCACCGGGGAGCTGTTTTTT | CASSQQEATGELFF
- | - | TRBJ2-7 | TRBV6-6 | TGTGCCAGCAACCGGGCCCTTTTTTACGAGCAGTACTTC | CASNRALFYEQYF
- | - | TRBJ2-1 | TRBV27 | TGTGCCAGTAGAACGGGCGGGGCCGCGTTGTTTGAGCAGTTCTTC | CASRTGGAALFEQFF
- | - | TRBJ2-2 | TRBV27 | TGTGCCAGCAGTTTATGGAGTAAGGTGACCGGGGAGCTGTTTTTT | CASSLWSKVTGELFF
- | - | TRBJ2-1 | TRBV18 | TGTGCCAGCTCACCCGGACTAACCTACAATGAGCAGTTCTTC | CASSPGLTYNEQFF
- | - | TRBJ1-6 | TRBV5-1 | TGCGCCAGCAGCTTGTCTCTTCGGACGGTCACTAATTCACCCCTCCACTTT | CASSLSLRTVTNSPLHF
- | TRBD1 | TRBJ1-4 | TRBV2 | TGTGCCAGCAGGGGTAGTAGACAGGGGTCAGAACTGTTTTTT | CASRGSRQGSELFF
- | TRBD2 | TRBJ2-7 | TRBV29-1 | TGCAGCGGGCGACTAGCGGGGGTTCACGAGCAGTACTTC | CSGRLAGVHEQYF
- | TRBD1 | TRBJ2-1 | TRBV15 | TGTGCCACCAGGCCTGACAGGGAATACAATGAGCAGTTCTTC | CATRPDREYNEQFF
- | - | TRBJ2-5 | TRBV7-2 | TGTGCCAGCAGCTTAGCGGTGGCGGAGACCCAGTACTTC | CASSLAVAETQYF
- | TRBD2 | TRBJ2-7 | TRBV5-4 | TGTGCCAGCAGCCCGGGAGGGGGGCCCTACGAGCAGTACTTC | CASSPGGGPYEQYF
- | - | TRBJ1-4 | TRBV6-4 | TGTGCCAGCAGTGCAACAGCAACTAATGAAAAACTGTTTTTT | CASSATATNEKLFF
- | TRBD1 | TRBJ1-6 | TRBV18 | TGTGCCAGCTCACCTGAGACAGGGAATTCACCCCTCCACTTT | CASSPETGNSPLHF
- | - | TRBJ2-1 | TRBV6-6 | TGTGCCAGCAGTTACGGGGATCCCTCCTACAATGAGCAGTTCTTC | CASSYGDPSYNEQFF
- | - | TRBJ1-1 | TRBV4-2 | TGTGCCAGCAGCCAAGTGAGGCCCTCCTTGGCGAACATGAACACTGAAGCTTTCTTT | CASSQVRPSLANMNTEAFF
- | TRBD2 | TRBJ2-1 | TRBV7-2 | TGTGCCAGCAGCTCCGTAGCGGGAGGATTCTACAATGAGCAGTTCTTC | CASSSVAGGFYNEQFF
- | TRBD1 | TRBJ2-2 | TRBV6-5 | TGTGCCAGCAGTTGGGACAGGGGGAACACCGGGGAGCTGTTTTTT | CASSWDRGNTGELFF
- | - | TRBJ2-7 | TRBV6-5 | TGTGCCAGCAGTTACTCGGTAGGACAAATGGTGAGGGAGCAGTACTTC | CASSYSVGQMVREQYF
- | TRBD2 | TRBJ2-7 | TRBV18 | TGTGCCAGCTCAATGGGGACTAGCGGGGTCTACGAGCAGTACTTC | CASSMGTSGVYEQYF
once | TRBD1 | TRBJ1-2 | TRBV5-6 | TGTGCCAGCAGCCCCCGGACAGGCCAAGCGAGGGGCTACACCTTC | CASSPRTGQARGYTF
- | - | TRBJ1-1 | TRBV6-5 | TGTGCCAGCAGTTACGGACGATCTTGGGGGGGCACTGAAGCTTTCTTT | CASSYGRSWGGTEAFF
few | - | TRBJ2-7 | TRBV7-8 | TGTGCCAGCAGCTTAACGAGGGAAGGTGAGCAGTACTTC | CASSLTREGEQYF